This section outlines one T cell receptor (beta chain) sequence together with its context. What it binds is unknown. TCRdb's copy holds only in-frame clones and misses some; the assay was immunoSEQ multiplex PCR. The repertoire consists of over 200,000 clones, with almost 90% occurring once and the leading ten covering about 3%. These data belong to a study of cytomegalovirus exposure and HLA in healthy donors. The wider study: The approximately 110 validation repertoires, a later analysis reported, used the same platform as the roughly 660 repertoires from the first cohort.

From the approximately 110-subject validation cohort, which was separate from the roughly 710-subject first cohort, the donors were drawn. Germline CDR1 reads LNHDA; CDR2 reads SQIVND (reference sequence). CDR3 size: 15 residues. Trimming pared 6 bases from V and 1 base from J, leaving 15 bases between. General study points: TCR beta chains numbering more than 150 were designated cytomegalovirus-associated. According to reports, the classifier identified cytomegalovirus status with high specificity and sensitivity.

J is TRBJ1-1 and V is TRBV19; tentatively, D is TRBD1 (6 bases). The receptor's source is a woman aged 18-30 years in good health and CMV-seronegative. Sequenced input: PBMCs. CDR3 protein: CASRDNRVRNTEAFF. CDR3 DNA sequence: TGTGCCAGTAGGGATAACAGGGTTCGGAACACTGAAGCTTTCTTT.